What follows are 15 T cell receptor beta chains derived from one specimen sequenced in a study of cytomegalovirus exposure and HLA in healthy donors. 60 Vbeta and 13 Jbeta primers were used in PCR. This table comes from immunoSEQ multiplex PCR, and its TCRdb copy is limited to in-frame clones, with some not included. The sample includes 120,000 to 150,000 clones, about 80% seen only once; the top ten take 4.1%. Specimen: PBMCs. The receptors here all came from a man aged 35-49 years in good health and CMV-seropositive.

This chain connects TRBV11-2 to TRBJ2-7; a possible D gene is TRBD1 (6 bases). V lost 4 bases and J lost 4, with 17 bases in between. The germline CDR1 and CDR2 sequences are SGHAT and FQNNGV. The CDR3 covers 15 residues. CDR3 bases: TGTGCCAGCAGCTCCCGTCAAGGGGGAAGGTACGAGCAGTACTTC. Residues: CASSSRQGGRYEQYF.

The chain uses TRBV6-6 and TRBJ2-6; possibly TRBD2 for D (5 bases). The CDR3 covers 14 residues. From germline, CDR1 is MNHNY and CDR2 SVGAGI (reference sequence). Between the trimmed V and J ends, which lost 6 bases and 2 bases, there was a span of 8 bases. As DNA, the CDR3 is TGTGCCAGCAGACGGGATACTGGGGCCAACGTCCTGACTTTC. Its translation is CASRRDTGANVLTF.

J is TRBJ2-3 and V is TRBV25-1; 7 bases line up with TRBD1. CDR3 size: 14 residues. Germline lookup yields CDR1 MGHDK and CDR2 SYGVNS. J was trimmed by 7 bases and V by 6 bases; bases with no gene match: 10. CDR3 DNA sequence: TGTGCCAGCAGCTTACGACAGGGTCGAAATACGCAGTATTTT. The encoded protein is CASSLRQGRNTQYF. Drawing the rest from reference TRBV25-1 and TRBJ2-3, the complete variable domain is EADIYQTPRYLVIGTGKKITLECSQTMGHDKMYWYQQDPGMELHLIHYSYGVNSTEKGDLSSESTVSRIRTEHFPLTLESARPSHTSQYLCASSLRQGRNTQYFGPGTRLTVL.

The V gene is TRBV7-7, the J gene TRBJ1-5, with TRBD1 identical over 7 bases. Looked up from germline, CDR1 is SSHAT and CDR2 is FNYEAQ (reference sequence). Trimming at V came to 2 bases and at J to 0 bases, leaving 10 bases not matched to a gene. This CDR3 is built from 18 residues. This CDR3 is CASSLKSGQTNSNQPQHF. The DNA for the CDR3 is TGTGCCAGCAGCTTAAAGTCGGGACAGACTAATAGCAATCAGCCCCAGCATTTT.

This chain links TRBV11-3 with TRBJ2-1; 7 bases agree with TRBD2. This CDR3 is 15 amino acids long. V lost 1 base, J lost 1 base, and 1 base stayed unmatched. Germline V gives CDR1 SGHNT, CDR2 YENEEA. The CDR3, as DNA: TGTGCCAGCAGCTTAGTAGCGGGTTCCTACAATGAGCAGTTCTTC. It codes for CASSLVAGSYNEQFF.

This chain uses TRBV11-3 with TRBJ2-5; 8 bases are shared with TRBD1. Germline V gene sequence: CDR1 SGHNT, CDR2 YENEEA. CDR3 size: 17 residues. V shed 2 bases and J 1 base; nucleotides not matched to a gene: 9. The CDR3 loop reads CASSLSAGGASQETQYF. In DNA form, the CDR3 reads TGTGCCAGCAGCTTATCCGCAGGGGGCGCTTCCCAAGAGACCCAGTACTTC.

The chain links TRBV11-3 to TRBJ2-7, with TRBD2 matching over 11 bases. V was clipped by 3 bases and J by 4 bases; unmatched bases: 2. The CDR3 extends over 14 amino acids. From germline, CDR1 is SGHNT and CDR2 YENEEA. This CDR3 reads CASSLTSGVYEQYF. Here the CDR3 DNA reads TGTGCCAGCAGCTTGACTAGCGGGGTTTACGAGCAGTACTTC.

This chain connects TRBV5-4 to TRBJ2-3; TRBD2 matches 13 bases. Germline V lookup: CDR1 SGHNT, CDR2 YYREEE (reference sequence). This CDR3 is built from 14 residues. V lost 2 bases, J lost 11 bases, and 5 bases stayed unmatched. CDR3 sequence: CASSLGLAGARQYF. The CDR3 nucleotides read TGTGCCAGCAGCTTAGGACTAGCGGGAGCTAGGCAGTATTTT.

The DNA of the CDR3 is TGTGCCAGCAGCCCGACTGATTATAGCAATCAGCCCCAGCATTTT. Protein sequence: CASSPTDYSNQPQHF. V gene TRBV9 combines with J gene TRBJ1-5; D gene unclear. CDR1 and CDR2 (germline): SGDLS, YYNGEE. Trimming removed 4 bases from V and 0 bases from J, with 11 bases in between. CDR3 size: 15 residues.

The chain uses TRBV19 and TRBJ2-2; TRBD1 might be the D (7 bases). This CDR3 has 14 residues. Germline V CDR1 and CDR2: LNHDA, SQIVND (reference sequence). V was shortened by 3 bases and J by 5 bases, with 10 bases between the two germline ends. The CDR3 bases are TGTGCCAGTAGTATCTCAGGGGGGACCGGGGAGCTGTTTTTT. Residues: CASSISGGTGELFF.

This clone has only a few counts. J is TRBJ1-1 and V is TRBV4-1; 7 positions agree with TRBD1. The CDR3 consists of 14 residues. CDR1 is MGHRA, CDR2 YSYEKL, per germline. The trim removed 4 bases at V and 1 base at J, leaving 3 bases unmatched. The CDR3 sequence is CASSPGQTNTEAFF. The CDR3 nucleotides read TGCGCCAGCAGCCCGGGACAGACGAACACTGAAGCTTTCTTT.

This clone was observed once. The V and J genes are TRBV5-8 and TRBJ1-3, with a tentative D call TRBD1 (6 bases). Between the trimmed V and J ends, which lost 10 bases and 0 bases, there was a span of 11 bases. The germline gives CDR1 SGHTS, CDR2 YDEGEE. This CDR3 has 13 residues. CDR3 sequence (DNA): TGTGCCCGGACAGCGAGCTCTGGAAACACCATATATTTT. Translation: CARTASSGNTIYF.

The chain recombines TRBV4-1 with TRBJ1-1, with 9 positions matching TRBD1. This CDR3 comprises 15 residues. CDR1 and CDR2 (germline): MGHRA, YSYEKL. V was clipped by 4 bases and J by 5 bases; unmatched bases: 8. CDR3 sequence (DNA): TGCGCCAGCAGCCCGGGACAGGGTCTGGTAACTGAAGCTTTCTTT. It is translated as CASSPGQGLVTEAFF.

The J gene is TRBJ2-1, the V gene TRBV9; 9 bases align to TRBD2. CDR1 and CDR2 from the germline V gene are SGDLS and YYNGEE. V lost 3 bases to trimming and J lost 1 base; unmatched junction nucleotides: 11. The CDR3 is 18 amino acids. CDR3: CASSADWREGRSYNEQFF. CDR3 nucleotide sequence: TGTGCCAGCAGCGCCGACTGGCGGGAGGGCCGGTCCTACAATGAGCAGTTCTTC.

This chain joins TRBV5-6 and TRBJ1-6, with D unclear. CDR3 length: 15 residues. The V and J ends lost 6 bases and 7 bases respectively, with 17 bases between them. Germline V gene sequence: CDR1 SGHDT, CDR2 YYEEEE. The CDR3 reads CASTFRVAGNSPLHF. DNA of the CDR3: TGTGCCAGCACCTTTCGGGTCGCCGGGAATTCACCCCTCCACTTT.